This T cell receptor beta chain was sequenced during a study of PD-L1 blockade in urothelial cancer. Study-wide context: Every 3 weeks, patients received intravenous atezolizumab 1,200 mg, beginning 2014. Patients with male sex and bladder-origin urothelial cancer accounted for most of the roughly 29 enrolled. Median blood clonality was about 0.086, with 82,636 unique TCRs.

TCR analog templates of synthetic origin were spiked into each PCR. This table comes from immunoSEQ multiplex PCR, and its TCRdb copy is limited to in-frame clones, with some not included. This table has under 40,000 clones, roughly nine tenths appearing once. Time point in this sample: peripheral blood 6 weeks after treatment start. The ends lost 4 bases at V and 3 bases at J; junction bases unmatched: 6. Germline V gene data show CDR1 as MGHRA and CDR2 as YSYEKL. This CDR3 has 16 residues. The origin of this receptor is an elderly man with urothelial cancer. The chain carries TRBV4-1 and TRBJ2-3, with 11 bases that match TRBD2. The sample in question was PBMCs, obtained around atezolizumab (anti-PD-L1) treatment. CDR3 sequence reads: CASSPLAGALTDTQYF. CDR3 nucleotide sequence: TGCGCCAGCAGCCCACTAGCGGGAGCCCTGACAGATACGCAGTATTTT.